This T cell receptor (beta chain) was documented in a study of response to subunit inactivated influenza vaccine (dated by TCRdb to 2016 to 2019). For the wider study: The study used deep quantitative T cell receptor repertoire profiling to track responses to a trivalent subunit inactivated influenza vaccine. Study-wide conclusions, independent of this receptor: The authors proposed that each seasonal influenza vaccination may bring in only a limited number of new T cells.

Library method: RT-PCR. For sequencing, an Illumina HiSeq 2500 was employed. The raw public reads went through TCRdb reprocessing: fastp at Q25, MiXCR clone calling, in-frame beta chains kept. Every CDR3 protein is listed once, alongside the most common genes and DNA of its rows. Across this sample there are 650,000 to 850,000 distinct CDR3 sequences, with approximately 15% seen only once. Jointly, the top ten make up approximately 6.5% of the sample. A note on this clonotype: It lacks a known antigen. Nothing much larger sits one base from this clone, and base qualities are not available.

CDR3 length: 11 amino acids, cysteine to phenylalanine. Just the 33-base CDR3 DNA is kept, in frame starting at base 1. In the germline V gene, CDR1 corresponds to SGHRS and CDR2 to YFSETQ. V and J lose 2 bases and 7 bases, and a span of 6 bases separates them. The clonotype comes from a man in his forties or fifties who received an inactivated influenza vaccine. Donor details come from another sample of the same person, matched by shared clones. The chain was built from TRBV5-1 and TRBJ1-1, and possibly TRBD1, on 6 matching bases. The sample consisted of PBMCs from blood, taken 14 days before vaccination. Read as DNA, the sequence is TGCGCCAGCAGCTTACAGGGTGAAGCTTTCTTT. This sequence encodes CASSLQGEAFF.